This T cell receptor (beta chain) appears in the sequencing data of a study of identical twins. The study, taken as a whole, reports: Modelling approaches yielded underestimates of out-of-frame TCR alpha sharing between monozygotic twins. These conclusions were based on statistical analysis (cross-sectional, not following the same donors). The more abundant beta clonotypes in cord blood had fewer insertions, and memory repertoires did not show this.

In regard to this clonotype: Its antigen remains unknown.

V lost 6 bases, J lost 0 bases, and 5 bases lay in between. Germline V lookup: CDR1 MNHNS, CDR2 SASEGT. The CDR3 length is 12 residues. Template switching supplied a universal primer site; unique molecular identifiers were carried on the cDNA. TCRdb re-called the 5' RACE reads with MiXCR, one entry per CDR3 protein. Altogether fewer than 350,000 distinct CDR3 sequences are present, about 8.1% being singletons, with the ten largest covering less than 2.5%. The same sample was also used in a study of yellow fever vaccine responses in identical twins.

The receptor was isolated from a woman between 18 and 30 years old in good health. Sequenced sample: memory (CD45RO+) T cells sorted from blood. J is TRBJ1-1 and V is TRBV6-1; D gene ambiguous. CDR3: CASRGMNTEAFF. In DNA form, the CDR3 reads TGTGCCAGCAGGGGCATGAACACTGAAGCTTTCTTT.